This TCR beta chain was captured by sequencing in a study of memory CD4+ T cells and cytomegalovirus serostatus. Across the study: Donors were healthy Belgian adults, under 10 CMV seropositive and about 24 seronegative.

With respect to this clone: Its cognate antigen is unknown.

Single viable CD3+CD4+CD8-CD45RO+ cells were sorted as the memory CD4+ T cells. Serostatus was set by detecting CMV pp150, pp28, p38, p52 IgG. After thawing, CD4+ T cells were positively selected. Overall study findings and caveats: Suggested: most of the CMV-linked TCR signature lies in CD4+ memory cells.

V was trimmed by 7 bases and J by 2 bases, leaving 16 bases between them. CDR3 length: 15 amino acids. Per germline, CDR1 MNHNS and CDR2 SASEGT. Generated by immunoSEQ multiplex PCR, the TCRdb table keeps only in-frame clones and is missing some. This table has around 99,000 clones, roughly 80% appearing once. This TCR was recovered from an adult in good health and CMV-seropositive. Sequenced material: memory CD4+ T cells from blood. The V gene is TRBV6-1, the J gene TRBJ2-3, with D unresolved. The CDR3 bases are TGTGCCAGCACCGGAAAAACTACCTACACAGATACGCAGTATTTT. Its protein product is CASTGKTTYTDTQYF.